This TCR beta chain stems from a study of patients and donors after allogeneic stem cell transplantation. TCRdb independently ran MiXCR on the RT-PCR reads; one entry per CDR3 protein. In the table there are fewer than 250,000 distinct CDR3 sequences, 11% to 15% of which are singletons. Only a few counts were recorded for this clonotype. CDR1 SGHDN and CDR2 FVKESK come from the germline V gene. The J segment lost 1 base and the V segment lost 2 bases, leaving 6 bases of the junction unmatched. The CDR3 consists of 16 residues. The chain recombines TRBV14 with TRBJ2-5, with 8 bases identical to TRBD2. The clonotype comes from a human donor who was either an allogeneic HSCT recipient or a stem cell or donor lymphocyte infusion donor (not recorded which). It is not recorded whose cells these are; they may come from a transplant donor. Specimen: blood, either unsorted or a sorted T cell fraction (not recorded which). The CDR3 reads CASSQKSSGPQETQYF. As DNA, the CDR3 is TGTGCCAGCAGCCAAAAGTCTAGCGGGCCCCAAGAGACCCAGTACTTC.